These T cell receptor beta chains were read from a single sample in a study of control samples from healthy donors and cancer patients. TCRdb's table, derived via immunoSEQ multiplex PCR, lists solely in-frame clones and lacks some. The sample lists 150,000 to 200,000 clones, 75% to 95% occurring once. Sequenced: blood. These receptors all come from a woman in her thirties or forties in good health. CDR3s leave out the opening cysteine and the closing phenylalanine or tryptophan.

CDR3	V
ASSMEAGTGESF	TRBV19
ATSFHGGDEQF	TRBV15
ASSTTRRSVGPGELF	TRBV19
ASSPYRVSGTEAF	TRBV5-1
ASSEEVGETQY	TRBV2
SVALGESYGYT	TRBV29-1
ASSQDLRSPGGLSYEQY	TRBV14
ASSPGVSGNTIY	TRBV5-1
ASSPDPTNEKLF	TRBV7-9
ASSTLGTGSDGYT	TRBV19
ASRPFLDQAVHEQY	TRBV28
SVVRTVDLAF	TRBV29-1
ASSPWPGGNSPLH	TRBV19
ARSGGGASYNEQF	TRBV9
ASSQSSGAQTQY	TRBV2
ASSLDTDTQY	TRBV7-2
ASSTPSWTGEAF	TRBV19